The 24 T cell receptor beta chains given below trace back to one sample, sequenced in a study of T cells in Graves' hyperthyroidism and ophthalmopathy. RNA transcripts yielded amplified TCR beta CDR3 regions. With the HTBI primer set, the TCR CDR3 went through a first round of RT-PCR. TCRdb processed the multiplex PCR reads anew with MiXCR; each CDR3 protein has one entry. The sample lists hundreds of thousands of distinct CDR3 sequences; 18% were seen once. Sample: blood. Receptor source: a woman between 50 and 59 years old with Graves' hyperthyroidism that later progressed to Graves' ophthalmopathy.

There are many counts of this clonotype. The chain has TRBV24-1 and TRBJ2-1; possible D gene TRBD2, 6 bases. V shed 5 bases and J shed 7 bases, with 17 bases lying between them. The CDR3 is 15 amino acids. From germline, CDR1 is KGHDR and CDR2 SFDVKD. CDR3 sequence (DNA): TGTGCCACCAGTGTAACAGGAGCAGGGAGGAATGAGCAGTTCTTC. Protein: CATSVTGAGRNEQFF.

This chain links TRBV6-1 with TRBJ1-4; 7 bases line up with TRBD1. The CDR3 is 15 residues long. CDR1 and CDR2 (germline): MNHNS, SASEGT. V was pared by 5 bases and J by 4 bases, with 7 bases of the junction left unmatched. CDR3 region: CASSPLPGGNEKLFF. In nucleotides, the CDR3 is TGTGCCAGCAGTCCTCTCCCAGGGGGTAATGAAAAACTGTTTTTT.

This clonotype was observed many times. The V call is TRBV11-2, the J call TRBJ1-6, with 10 bases fitting TRBD1. The CDR3 is made up of 15 amino acids. V shed 5 bases, J shed 9 bases, and the junction held 7 bases outside the gene matches. Germline V gives CDR1 SGHAT, CDR2 FQNNGV. The CDR3 region is CASSRQGAIASPLHF. The CDR3 DNA is TGTGCCAGCAGCAGACAGGGGGCAATCGCTTCACCCCTCCACTTT.

There are a few counts of this clonotype. The rearrangement uses TRBV7-2 and TRBJ2-2; 8 bases line up with TRBD2. CDR3 length: 14 residues. J lost 1 base, V lost 8 bases, and 3 bases had no gene match. Per germline, CDR1 SGHTA and CDR2 FQGNSA. The CDR3 protein is CASDGGGNTGELFF. The CDR3 DNA reads as TGTGCCAGCGACGGGGGGGGGAACACCGGGGAGCTGTTTTTT. Full variable domain (missing parts from reference TRBV7-2 and TRBJ2-2): GAGVSQSPSNKVTEKGKDVELRCDPISGHTALYWYRQSLGQGLEFLIYFQGNSAPDKSGLPSDRFSAERTGGSVSTLTIQRTQQEDSAVYLCASDGGGNTGELFFGEGSRLTVL.

The sample holds many counts of this clonotype. This chain connects TRBV10-3 to TRBJ1-3; possible D gene TRBD1, 5 bases. Germline V gene data show CDR1 as ENHRY and CDR2 as SYGVKD. The CDR3 sequence is 15 residues long. V was shortened by 3 bases and J by 3 bases, with 12 bases between the two germline ends. CDR3 DNA sequence: TGTGCCATCAGTGACCGCGGGGGGAATGGAAACACCATATATTTT. Translated: CAISDRGGNGNTIYF.

There are many counts of this clonotype. V and J are TRBV11-2 and TRBJ1-3; D gene ambiguous. The CDR3 spans 14 residues. V was pared by 3 bases and J by 1 base, with 7 bases between. CDR1 is SGHAT and CDR2 is FQNNGV in the germline V gene. The CDR3 here is CASSLYGSGNTIYF. CDR3 in DNA: TGTGCCAGCAGCTTGTATGGTTCTGGAAACACCATATATTTT.

This clonotype was counted many times. The chain is built from TRBV7-3 and TRBJ2-5, with D possibly being TRBD2 (6 bases). This CDR3 is 13 amino acids long. Trimming removed 3 bases from V and 5 bases from J, with 10 bases in between. CDR1 is SGHTA and CDR2 is FQGTGA in the germline V gene. The CDR3, as DNA: TGTGCCAGCAGCTTGAGACGGGAGGAGACCCAGTACTTC. Amino acids: CASSLRREETQYF. The complete variable domain, with remaining parts taken from reference TRBV7-3 and TRBJ2-5, reads GAGVSQTPSNKVTEKGKYVELRCDPISGHTALYWYRQSLGQGPEFLIYFQGTGAADDSGLPNDRFFAVRPEGSVSTLKIQRTERGDSAVYLCASSLRREETQYFGPGTRLLVL.

This clonotype was found many times. V is TRBV11-2 and J is TRBJ1-1; D uncertain. V lost 4 bases and J lost 6, with 12 bases in between. Germline-derived CDR1 and CDR2 are SGHAT and FQNNGV. This CDR3 has 13 amino acids. This CDR3 is CASSSQVGAEAFF. Written as DNA, the CDR3 is TGTGCCAGCAGCTCACAAGTCGGGGCTGAAGCTTTCTTT.

This rearrangement joins TRBV6-1 to TRBJ1-2; TRBD1 is a possible D gene (6 bases). This CDR3 spans 14 amino acids. Trimming removed 9 bases from V and 4 bases from J, with 18 bases in between. In germline, CDR1 is MNHNS, CDR2 SASEGT. For the CDR3, the DNA is TGTGCCAGTGCTGGAGTTACAGGGCCCTATGGCTACACCTTC. This sequence encodes CASAGVTGPYGYTF.

The chain joins TRBV30 to TRBJ1-3; possibly TRBD1 for D (5 bases). This CDR3 has 14 residues. Trimming stripped 0 bases from V and 1 base from J, with 7 bases between. The germline gives CDR1 GTSNPN, CDR2 SVGIG (reference sequence). The CDR3 DNA reads as TGTGCCTGGAGTGTCAGGGTATCTGGAAACACCATATATTTT. It specifies CAWSVRVSGNTIYF.

This chain connects TRBV10-3 to TRBJ1-2; D uncertain. The V end lost 2 bases, the J end lost 8 bases, and 6 bases lay between the germline ends. The germline gives CDR1 ENHRY, CDR2 SYGVKD. The CDR3 spans 11 residues. The CDR3 protein is CAISETGGYTF. Written as DNA, the CDR3 is TGTGCCATCAGTGAGACGGGCGGCTACACCTTC.

On this clonotype itself: At one boundary the junction diverges from the germline segment, which might be a read error. The V call is TRBV7-2, the J call TRBJ1-6, with D hard to call. The CDR3 has 16 amino acids. Germline V gene data show CDR1 as SGHTA and CDR2 as FQGNSA. The CDR3 spells CATSKRSISYNSPLHF. CDR3 nucleotides: TGTGCCACCAGCAAAAGGTCGATTTCCTATAATTCACCCCTCCACTTT.

This clonotype was detected ten times or more. This sequence joins TRBV18 and TRBJ1-2; 7 nucleotides agree with TRBD1. The CDR3 totals 16 residues. Germline V CDR1 and CDR2: KGHSH, LQKENI. J was trimmed by 2 bases and V by 3 bases; bases with no gene match: 9. DNA for the CDR3: TGTGCCAGCTCACCCCTGACCGAGACAGGGAACTATGGCTACACCTTC. This translates into CASSPLTETGNYGYTF.

There are many counts of this clonotype. The chain employs TRBV5-1 and TRBJ2-1; 9 nucleotides line up with TRBD2. CDR1 is SGHRS, CDR2 YFSETQ, per germline. The CDR3 consists of 15 residues. Trimming at V came to 5 bases and at J to 3 bases, leaving 6 bases not matched to a gene. The CDR3 protein is CASRPGSGGYNEQFF. For the CDR3, the DNA is TGCGCCAGCAGGCCCGGTAGCGGGGGCTACAATGAGCAGTTCTTC.

This clonotype was recorded at least ten times. This chain uses TRBV2 with TRBJ1-2; TRBD1 agrees at 7 bases. Germline V lookup: CDR1 SNHLY, CDR2 FYNNEI. CDR3 size: 14 residues. V dropped 2 bases and J dropped 4; count of bases not matched to a gene: 4. CDR3 sequence: CASSEQTGSYGYTF. As DNA, the CDR3 is TGTGCCAGCAGTGAACAGACAGGGTCCTATGGCTACACCTTC.

This chain links TRBV5-6 with TRBJ1-1, with no clear D. Trimming cost V 3 bases and J 6 bases, with 21 bases left between them. Germline CDR1 is SGHDT and CDR2 is YYEEEE. The CDR3 consists of 16 residues. DNA for the CDR3: TGTGCCAGCAGCTCGCGCCGTGAGGGATTATGGGCTGAAGCTTTCTTT. This encodes CASSSRREGLWAEAFF.

This clonotype has more than one count but fewer than ten. The chain employs TRBV5-1 and TRBJ2-7; 7 bases agree with TRBD1. The CDR3 totals 13 residues. Looked up from germline, CDR1 is SGHRS and CDR2 is YFSETQ. V lost 0 bases, J lost 6 bases, and 3 bases stayed unmatched. CDR3 in amino acids: CASSLGGTVEQYF. In DNA form, the CDR3 reads TGCGCCAGCAGCTTGGGAGGGACAGTCGAGCAGTACTTC.

This chain joins TRBV20-1 and TRBJ2-7; maybe TRBD1 (5 bases). Per germline, CDR1 DFQATT and CDR2 SNEGSKA (reference sequence). This CDR3 region has 12 residues. Trimming removed 6 bases at V and 3 bases at J, with 12 bases between. In DNA, the CDR3 is TGCAGTGCCCGGACATCAAACTACGAGCAGTACTTC. Protein product: CSARTSNYEQYF.

V and J are TRBV20-1 and TRBJ2-7; TRBD1 matches 9 bases. Germline V gene sequence: CDR1 DFQATT, CDR2 SNEGSKA (reference sequence). This CDR3 contains 13 residues. J gave up 0 bases and V 6 bases, and 3 bases lay outside the gene matches. CDR3 sequence reads: CSADRGDSYEQYF. As DNA, the CDR3 is TGCAGTGCAGACAGGGGGGACTCCTACGAGCAGTACTTC.

The chain couples TRBV20-1 to TRBJ2-4; a weak D match, TRBD1 (6 bases). The CDR3 extends over 14 amino acids. Trimming cost V 3 bases and J 8 bases, with 17 bases left between them. CDR1 is DFQATT, CDR2 SNEGSKA, per germline (reference sequence). The CDR3 protein is CSASTNLGAYIQYF. Written as DNA, the CDR3 is TGCAGTGCTAGCACGAATTTGGGGGCGTACATTCAGTACTTC.

This chain uses TRBV9 with TRBJ1-6; D gene uncertain. Germline loops: CDR1 SGDLS, CDR2 YYNGEE. The CDR3 runs to 14 residues. Trimming left V 2 bases short and J 7 bases short, with 10 bases between. As DNA, the CDR3 is TGTGCCAGCAGCGTGGACGTCTTAAATTCACCCCTCCACTTT. It encodes CASSVDVLNSPLHF.

This chain uses TRBV19 with TRBJ1-2, with D unresolved. Trimming cost V 3 bases and J 6 bases, with 20 bases left between them. The CDR3 runs 16 residues. Germline values: CDR1 LNHDA, CDR2 SQIVND (reference sequence). CDR3: CASSIQARPREHGYTF. The CDR3 DNA reads as TGTGCCAGTAGTATTCAGGCAAGGCCTCGCGAACATGGCTACACCTTC. Full variable domain (outside the CDR3, taken from reference TRBV19 and TRBJ1-2): DGGITQSPKYLFRKEGQNVTLSCEQNLNHDAMYWYRQDPGQGLRLIYYSQIVNDFQKGDIAEGYSVSREKKESFPLTVTSAQKNPTAFYLCASSIQARPREHGYTFGSGTRLTVV.

This rearrangement joins TRBV7-2 to TRBJ1-6; 9 nucleotides match TRBD1. Trimming cost V 1 base and J 10 bases; bases outside gene matches: 5. Germline-derived CDR1 and CDR2 are SGHTA and FQGNSA. This CDR3 comprises 15 residues. CDR3 region: CASSLVQGARSPLHF. Here the CDR3 DNA reads TGTGCCAGCAGCTTAGTACAGGGGGCAAGGTCACCCCTCCACTTT.

This clonotype was seen at least ten times. The chain is built from TRBV20-1 and TRBJ1-2; 7 nucleotides match TRBD1. Germline CDR1 and CDR2: DFQATT and SNEGSKA (reference sequence). This CDR3 spans 13 amino acids. V lost 3 bases, J lost 6 bases, and 7 bases stayed unmatched. In DNA, the CDR3 is TGCAGTGCTAGTGAGGGGGCGGACCATGGCTACACCTTC. It yields the protein CSASEGADHGYTF.